A single sample is the source of the 20 T cell receptor beta chains below, sequenced in a study of blood T cell repertoires in COVID-19. Profiled with immunoSEQ multiplex PCR; TCRdb holds only in-frame clones, not every one. The sample records 390,000 or so clones, 90% being singletons. Sequenced input: peripheral blood. All receptors derive from a man younger than 35 with active or convalescent COVID-19.

The chain joins TRBV27 to TRBJ1-4; TRBD1 might be the D (6 bases). CDR3 length: 16 residues. The V and J ends lost 2 bases and 7 bases respectively, with 17 bases between them. Germline V gene sequence: CDR1 MNHEY, CDR2 SMNVEV (reference sequence). The CDR3 is CASSLKTTGWGEKLFF. The CDR3 DNA reads TGTGCCAGCAGTTTAAAAACTACAGGGTGGGGTGAAAAACTGTTTTTT.

The CDR3 sequence is CATSRGRGGGTEAFF. The CDR3 nucleotides read TGTGCCACCAGCAGAGGAAGGGGAGGAGGAACTGAAGCTTTCTTT. The chain is built from TRBV15 and TRBJ1-1, with TRBD1 as a possible D gene (5 bases). Germline CDR1 is LNHNV and CDR2 is YYDKDF (reference sequence). V lost 1 base and J 5 bases, leaving 14 bases between the germline ends. This CDR3 has 15 amino acids.

Turning to this clone: This sample includes further DNA sequences coding for the same CDR3. The genes are TRBV27 and TRBJ2-1; 8 nucleotides match TRBD2. Germline V lookup: CDR1 MNHEY, CDR2 SMNVEV (reference sequence). The V segment lost 4 bases and the J segment 2 bases; nucleotides outside the gene matches: 1. The CDR3 has 14 amino acids. The CDR3 is CASSSGGTYNEQFF. As DNA, the CDR3 is TGTGCCAGCAGTTCGGGGGGGACCTACAATGAGCAGTTCTTC.

This chain joins TRBV10-3 and TRBJ1-1; 7 nucleotides line up with TRBD1. Germline-derived CDR1 and CDR2 are ENHRY and SYGVKD. V was clipped by 10 bases and J by 2 bases; unmatched bases: 10. The CDR3 is 14 residues long. In DNA form, the CDR3 reads TGTGCCACTCGAACCGGGACAGTTAACACTGAAGCTTTCTTT. Translating gives CATRTGTVNTEAFF.

The gene calls are TRBV5-5 and TRBJ1-2; no firm D call. Germline V gene data show CDR1 as SGHKS and CDR2 as YYEKEE (reference sequence). V was cut by 2 bases and J by 4 bases, with 15 bases left in between. The CDR3 sequence is 15 residues long. Written as DNA, the CDR3 is TGTGCCAGCAGCTTACCGGGCCTCGAGGGCTATGGCTACACCTTC. It is translated as CASSLPGLEGYGYTF.

The V and J genes are TRBV28 and TRBJ2-5; the D gene is possibly TRBD2 (5 bases). CDR3 length equals 12 residues. Trimming took 8 bases from V and 5 from J, leaving 12 bases between them. Looked up from germline, CDR1 is MDHEN and CDR2 is SYDVKM. The CDR3 DNA follows: TGTGCCAGCCTCGCTAGCAAGGAGACCCAGTACTTC. It translates to CASLASKETQYF.

The CDR3 DNA sequence: TGTGCCAGCAGCCCGGGGACAGGGGGCATCTACGAGCAGTACTTC. It encodes CASSPGTGGIYEQYF. J is TRBJ2-7 and V is TRBV11-2; 12 bases match TRBD1. The CDR3 is 15 residues long. V gave up 5 bases and J gave up 3 bases; unmatched junction bases: 5. The germline V gene has CDR1 SGHAT and CDR2 FQNNGV.

A remark on this clone: At one of its ends the junction is not consistent with the germline gene, which may arise from a read error. The chain combines TRBV28 with TRBJ2-6; 7 positions match TRBD1. Germline V gives CDR1 MDHEN, CDR2 SYDVKM. CDR3 length equals 16 residues. The CDR3 loop is CASSLKTGSGANVLTF. For the CDR3, the DNA is TGTGCCAGCAGTTTAAAGACAGGGTCAGGGGCCAACGTGCTGACTTTC.

This clone occurred once. V usage is TRBV9 and J usage is TRBJ1-3; 7 bases map to TRBD1. CDR3 size: 13 residues. With 4 bases clipped from V and 4 bases from J, the junction kept 2 bases outside the gene matches. Per germline, CDR1 SGDLS and CDR2 YYNGEE. Here the CDR3 reads CASSTQGGNTIYF. CDR3 DNA: TGTGCCAGCAGCACACAGGGGGGAAACACCATATATTTT.

This clone has just one count. The gene calls are TRBV11-3 and TRBJ2-3; D is possibly TRBD2 (6 bases). The CDR3 runs 15 residues. Germline-derived CDR1 and CDR2 are SGHNT and YENEEA. The V gene lost 4 bases and the J gene lost 2 bases, with 13 bases spanning the gap. CDR3 nucleotide sequence: TGTGCCAGCAGCTCGGGAGTAGGCCACACAGATACGCAGTATTTT. This translates into CASSSGVGHTDTQYF.

The V and J genes are TRBV6-6 and TRBJ1-5, with D perhaps matching TRBD1 (5 bases). Looked up from germline, CDR1 is MNHNY and CDR2 is SVGAGI (reference sequence). This CDR3 region has 14 residues. V was cut by 5 bases and J by 2 bases, with 10 bases left in between. The CDR3 DNA sequence: TGTGCCAGCAGTAGGGGAGGGGGCAATCAGCCCCAGCATTTT. Translating gives CASSRGGGNQPQHF.

J is TRBJ2-7 and V is TRBV4-2, with 8 positions matching TRBD1. Germline-derived CDR1 and CDR2 are LGHNA and YNFKEQ. CDR3 length: 14 amino acids. V gave up 2 bases and J gave up 3 bases; unmatched junction bases: 3. The CDR3 reads CASSQQDRDYEQYF. DNA for the CDR3: TGTGCCAGCAGCCAACAGGACAGGGACTACGAGCAGTACTTC.

The CDR3 protein is CATVGQLRGPQHF. In DNA form, the CDR3 reads TGTGCCACCGTGGGACAGCTGAGGGGGCCCCAGCATTTT. The chain links TRBV28 to TRBJ1-5; TRBD1 aligns across 7 bases. Looked up from germline, CDR1 is MDHEN and CDR2 is SYDVKM. V shed 10 bases and J 9 bases; nucleotides not matched to a gene: 12. This CDR3 comprises 13 residues.

In its sample, this clone was seen once. Because the CDR3's place on the DNA is in doubt, the DNA is left out and the CDR3 is given as listed by TCRdb. The chain couples TRBV2 to TRBJ1-1; no DNA check was done on the table's D call, TRBD1. CDR1 and CDR2 (germline): SNHLY, FYNNEI. Inclusive of both ends, the CDR3 amounts to 13 amino acids. The CDR3 loop reads CASSILGRREAFF.

The genes are TRBV5-1 and TRBJ2-3; possible D gene TRBD1, 5 bases. The germline V and J ends were trimmed by 1 base and 3 bases, with 6 bases remaining between them. The germline CDR1 and CDR2 sequences are SGHRS and YFSETQ. CDR3 size: 13 residues. In DNA form, the CDR3 reads TGCGCCAGCAGCTTGCCAGGGACAGATACGCAGTATTTT. Translation gives CASSLPGTDTQYF.

The chain has TRBV9 and TRBJ1-3, with 7 bases lining up with TRBD1. After removal of 3 bases from V and 4 bases from J, the junction contained 7 bases not matched to a gene. The germline V gene has CDR1 SGDLS and CDR2 YYNGEE. The CDR3 has 15 residues. Written as DNA, the CDR3 is TGTGCCAGCAGCGGTCCCACAGGGGCCGGAAACACCATATATTTT. The encoded protein is CASSGPTGAGNTIYF.

This chain joins TRBV9 and TRBJ2-3; D gene unclear. The CDR3 length is 12 residues. V lost 0 bases, J lost 5 bases, and 4 bases lay in between. Germline V lookup: CDR1 SGDLS, CDR2 YYNGEE. Here the CDR3 DNA reads TGTGCCAGCAGCGTAGGCGTAGATACGCAGTATTTT. It translates to CASSVGVDTQYF.

The chain is built from TRBV7-6 and TRBJ2-2, with TRBD2 matching 10 bases. The CDR3 length is 17 residues. Germline V gives CDR1 SGHVS, CDR2 FNYEAQ. The V gene end was trimmed by 5 bases and the J gene end by 0 bases; junction bases not matched to a gene: 6. The CDR3 sequence is CASSPLLAGSNTGELFF. Written as DNA, the CDR3 is TGTGCCAGCAGCCCACTACTAGCGGGATCGAACACCGGGGAGCTGTTTTTT. The full variable domain, with the rest looked up from reference TRBV7-6 and TRBJ2-2, is GAGVSQSPRYKVTKRGQDVALRCDPISGHVSLYWYRQALGQGPEFLTYFNYEAQQDKSGLPNDRFSAERPEGSISTLTIQRTEQRDSAMYRCASSPLLAGSNTGELFFGEGSRLTVL.

Only one count was recorded for this clone. The V call is TRBV3-1 (or the pseudogene TRBV3-2), the J call TRBJ1-6, with 10 bases identical to TRBD1. The V segment lost 10 bases and the J segment 8 bases; nucleotides outside the gene matches: 5. The CDR3 covers 13 residues. Germline loops: CDR1 LGHDT, CDR2 YNNKEL (reference sequence). CDR3 amino acids: CATNGTGDSPLHF. In DNA form, the CDR3 reads TGTGCCACCAACGGGACAGGGGATTCACCCCTCCACTTT.

This rearrangement joins TRBV15 to TRBJ1-5; 8 bases map to TRBD1. This CDR3 has 18 residues. Germline CDR1 LNHNV, CDR2 YYDKDF (reference sequence). J was trimmed by 6 bases and V by 0 bases; bases with no gene match: 13. The CDR3 region has the DNA TGTGCCACCAGCAGAGATGAAGCAGGGGCAGGGGGCGTTCAGCCCCAGCATTTT. Its protein product is CATSRDEAGAGGVQPQHF.